The clone carrying this TCR beta chain was observed a handful of times. As yet, its antigen is unknown. The data stem from a study of vaccination and CD4 T cells after COVID-19. Looking at the study overall: Post-vaccine sample collection happened at a median of approximately 77 days after dose two, ranging 14 to 241.

The junction had 7 bases not matched to a gene; V was cut back by 6 bases and J by 2 bases. Germline assignment: CDR1 LNHDA and CDR2 SQIVND (reference sequence). This CDR3 is 16 amino acids long. Cultured CD4+ T-cell DNA underwent Oncomine TCR Beta short-read sequencing. Genomic DNA extraction was carried out from cultured CD4+ T cells. From the PCR reads, TCRdb called clonotypes with MiXCR, one entry per CDR3 protein. The data contain about 23,000 distinct CDR3 sequences, roughly 44% of them seen just once; the ten biggest clones take up about a fifth. Treatment reported: roughly 11-day PBMC culture with coronavirus spike peptide pools or control peptides (ViraFEST assay). ViraFEST expanded antigen-specific T cells with peptide pools, then sequenced TCRs.

This TCR was sampled from a human donor who received a COVID-19 vaccine. This material consisted of CD4+ T cells from blood, cultured in vitro, taken before SARS-CoV-2 vaccination. The V gene is TRBV19, the J gene TRBJ1-4, with TRBD1 identical over 9 bases. For the CDR3, the DNA is TGTGCCAGTAGCGCCGGGACAGGGCAGACTAATGAAAAACTGTTTTTT. Its protein product is CASSAGTGQTNEKLFF.